What follows are 21 T cell receptor beta chains derived from one specimen sequenced in a study of control samples from healthy donors and cancer patients. Sequencing used immunoSEQ multiplex PCR; TCRdb keeps in-frame clones, though not all of them. The sample gives 100,000 to 150,000 clones, roughly 84% of which show up once; about 8.7% is in the top ten. Specimen: blood. The source of these receptors is a man aged 35 to 55 in good health.

The chain is built from TRBV19 and TRBJ2-5; TRBD1 matches 8 bases. The CDR3 consists of 14 residues. Germline V gene lookup returns CDR1 LNHDA and CDR2 SQIVND (reference sequence). V gave up 6 bases and J gave up 5 bases; unmatched junction bases: 8. The CDR3 coding sequence is TGTGCCAGTAGGGGGACAGGAGGAGGGGAGACCCAGTACTTC. Residues: CASRGTGGGETQYF.

This chain connects TRBV24-1 to TRBJ1-2; 7 positions match TRBD1. CDR1 is KGHDR and CDR2 is SFDVKD in the germline V gene. The CDR3 consists of 12 residues. Losses at the gene ends were 5 bases for V and 7 bases for J; bases not matched to a gene: 3. The CDR3 sequence is CATSGGGRGYTF. In nucleotides, the CDR3 is TGTGCCACCAGTGGAGGGGGCCGTGGCTACACCTTC.

The rearrangement joins TRBV2 to TRBJ2-1; no firm D call. Trimming stripped 6 bases from V and 0 bases from J, with 15 bases between. The CDR3 runs 16 residues. From germline, CDR1 is SNHLY and CDR2 FYNNEI. CDR3 residues: CASSAPGGSSYNEQFF. CDR3 coding DNA: TGTGCCAGCAGCGCCCCGGGTGGCAGCTCCTACAATGAGCAGTTCTTC.

The gene calls are TRBV10-3 and TRBJ2-4, with 7 nucleotides matching TRBD1. Germline V gene lookup returns CDR1 ENHRY and CDR2 SYGVKD. The V segment lost 3 bases and the J segment 7 bases; nucleotides outside the gene matches: 6. The CDR3 length is 14 residues. DNA for the CDR3: TGTGCCATCAGTGACGCCTCGACAGGGAACATTCAGTACTTC. Translating gives CAISDASTGNIQYF.

A note on this clone: Within the sample, other DNA sequences also encode this same CDR3. This sequence joins TRBV7-9 and TRBJ1-3; D is possibly TRBD1 (5 bases). V gave up 3 bases and J gave up 6 bases, with 12 bases separating them. CDR3 length: 14 amino acids. Per the germline V gene, CDR1 is SEHNR and CDR2 is FQNEAQ (reference sequence). In nucleotides, the CDR3 is TGTGCCAGCAGCTTGACGGGAGGGGAAAACACCATATATTTT. Its translation is CASSLTGGENTIYF. Drawing the rest from reference TRBV7-9 and TRBJ1-3, the complete variable domain is DTGVSQNPRHKITKRGQNVTFRCDPISEHNRLYWYRQTLGQGPEFLTYFQNEAQLEKSRLLSDRFSAERPKGSFSTLEIQRTEQGDSAMYLCASSLTGGENTIYFGEGSWLTVV.

The chain joins TRBV25-1 to TRBJ2-4, with unresolved D. CDR3 length: 16 amino acids. Germline assignment: CDR1 MGHDK and CDR2 SYGVNS. The V end was cut by 6 bases, the J end by 0 bases, with 15 bases between. Written as DNA, the CDR3 is TGTGCCAGCAGGAACTGGGAATTTCTAGCCAAAAACATTCAGTACTTC. This gives the protein CASRNWEFLAKNIQYF. Using reference TRBV25-1 and TRBJ2-4 for the parts outside the CDR3, the full variable domain is EADIYQTPRYLVIGTGKKITLECSQTMGHDKMYWYQQDPGMELHLIHYSYGVNSTEKGDLSSESTVSRIRTEHFPLTLESARPSHTSQYLCASRNWEFLAKNIQYFGAGTRLSVL.

This clone was counted a single time. J is TRBJ2-7 and V is TRBV5-1; possibly TRBD1 for D (6 bases). Trimming cost V 1 base and J 5 bases, with 13 bases left between them. The CDR3 length is 14 residues. CDR1 and CDR2 from the germline V gene are SGHRS and YFSETQ. The CDR3 loop reads CASSLTTGCHEQYF. Here the CDR3 DNA reads TGCGCCAGCAGCTTGACAACAGGGTGCCACGAGCAGTACTTC.

V usage is TRBV1 and J usage is TRBJ2-3; the table's D call, TRBD2, has no DNA check behind it. TRBV1 is noted as a pseudogene. This CDR3 is built from 16 residues. The CDR3 loop is CTSSPSLAGKEGTQYF. The CDR3 DNA reads as TGCACCAGCAGCCCCTCCCTAGCGGGGAAAGAGGGGACGCAGTATTTT.

This clone is a singleton in its sample. This chain connects TRBV30 to TRBJ1-3; 8 nucleotides match TRBD1. This CDR3 contains 14 residues. Unmatched junction bases numbered 3, after V lost 3 bases and J lost 2 bases. Germline V CDR1 and CDR2: GTSNPN, SVGIG (reference sequence). The CDR3 DNA reads TGTGCCTGGAGACAGACAGGGGCTGGAAACACCATATATTTT. It encodes CAWRQTGAGNTIYF.

The chain is built from TRBV5-4 and TRBJ1-1; D call uncertain. Germline V gene sequence: CDR1 SGHNT, CDR2 YYREEE (reference sequence). Trimming removed 0 bases at V and 1 base at J, with 4 bases between. The length of the CDR3 is 13 residues. For the CDR3, the DNA is TGTGCCAGCAGCTTGGCTCGGAACACTGAAGCTTTCTTT. As protein: CASSLARNTEAFF. The whole variable domain, filled in from reference TRBV5-4 and TRBJ1-1, reads ETGVTQSPTHLIKTRGQQVTLRCSSQSGHNTVSWYQQALGQGPQFIFQYYREEENGRGNFPPRFSGLQFPNYSSELNVNALELDDSALYLCASSLARNTEAFFGQGTRLTVV.

V usage is TRBV29-1 and J usage is TRBJ2-2; 7 bases align to TRBD1. From germline, CDR1 is SQVTM and CDR2 ANQGSEA. The CDR3 runs to 16 residues. The V segment lost 5 bases and the J segment 0 bases; nucleotides outside the gene matches: 9. The CDR3 here is CSVLARDRANTGELFF. The CDR3 bases are TGCAGCGTTCTCGCCAGGGACAGAGCGAACACCGGGGAGCTGTTTTTT.

The chain employs TRBV3-1 (or the pseudogene TRBV3-2) and TRBJ1-4; D gene ambiguous. There are 15 residues in the CDR3. Germline lookup yields CDR1 LGHDT and CDR2 YNNKEL (reference sequence). Trimming left V 5 bases short and J 8 bases short, with 18 bases between. CDR3: CASSSPQEKREKLFF. The CDR3 region has the DNA TGTGCCAGCAGCAGCCCCCAGGAAAAGAGGGAAAAACTGTTTTTT.

The V call is TRBV20-1, the J call TRBJ2-5, with D unresolved. V was cut by 2 bases and J by 3 bases, with 4 bases left in between. There are 11 residues in the CDR3. The germline V gene encodes CDR1 DFQATT and CDR2 SNEGSKA (reference sequence). The CDR3 loop is CSARQEETQYF. Written as DNA, the CDR3 is TGCAGTGCTAGACAGGAAGAGACCCAGTACTTC.

The rearrangement uses TRBV18 and TRBJ1-1; D unresolved. Per the germline V gene, CDR1 is KGHSH and CDR2 is LQKENI. CDR3 length: 16 residues. Trimming took 3 bases from V and 1 from J, leaving 15 bases between them. The CDR3, as DNA: TGTGCCAGCTCACCCCTCGTGGGTGGCACGAACACTGAAGCTTTCTTT. Translated: CASSPLVGGTNTEAFF.

J is TRBJ1-2 and V is TRBV6-4; possibly TRBD1 for D (5 bases). This CDR3 is built from 15 residues. Germline V gene sequence: CDR1 MRHNA, CDR2 SNTAGT. Deletions cut 6 bases from V and 4 bases from J, with 18 bases between. CDR3 region: CASSPFGASPYGYTF. The CDR3 DNA reads as TGTGCCAGCAGCCCCTTCGGGGCCTCACCCTATGGCTACACCTTC.

The count of this clone is one. The chain links TRBV5-5 to TRBJ1-6; D unresolved. This CDR3 is 13 amino acids long. Trimming removed 1 base from V and 10 bases from J, with 9 bases in between. Germline V gene data show CDR1 as SGHKS and CDR2 as YYEKEE (reference sequence). The CDR3 DNA reads TGTGCCAGCAGCTTGATTGGAAACTCACCCCTCCACTTT. Translation: CASSLIGNSPLHF.

The chain is built from TRBV15 and TRBJ2-7; 9 bases map to TRBD2. The V gene's germline CDR1 is LNHNV and CDR2 YYDKDF (reference sequence). The CDR3 has 19 residues. The J segment lost 1 base and the V segment lost 0 bases, leaving 13 bases of the junction unmatched. Here the CDR3 DNA reads TGTGCCACCAGCAGAGAAGCTATCGGCTTAGCGGGGGTATCCTACGAGCAGTACTTC. As protein: CATSREAIGLAGVSYEQYF.

This clone was detected only once. V usage is TRBV19 and J usage is TRBJ1-1; D is ambiguous. This CDR3 is built from 12 residues. Germline assignment: CDR1 LNHDA and CDR2 SQIVND (reference sequence). V lost 10 bases and J 2 bases, leaving 11 bases between the germline ends. The CDR3 bases are TGTGCCACCGAAAGTATTAACACTGAAGCTTTCTTT. Amino acids: CATESINTEAFF.

The rearrangement links TRBV10-3 to TRBJ1-5; the D gene is possibly TRBD1 (5 bases). V lost 4 bases to trimming and J lost 7 bases, with 14 bases between them. This CDR3 region has 14 residues. CDR1 is ENHRY and CDR2 is SYGVKD in the germline V gene. Here the CDR3 DNA reads TGTGCCATCAGTGGTTGGGGGTCAGGACAGCCCCAGCATTTT. Its protein is CAISGWGSGQPQHF.

This chain connects TRBV25-1 to TRBJ1-6, with unresolved D. V lost 3 bases and J lost 5, with 14 bases in between. CDR1 and CDR2 from the germline V gene are MGHDK and SYGVNS. The CDR3 contains 16 residues. CDR3 sequence reads: CASSDRLTTDNSPLHF. The CDR3 DNA reads as TGTGCCAGCAGTGATCGACTTACCACGGATAATTCACCCCTCCACTTT.

The rearrangement uses TRBV7-7 and TRBJ2-3, with no clear D. V was shortened by 3 bases and J by 3 bases, with 13 bases between the two germline ends. This CDR3 is built from 15 residues. The germline CDR1 and CDR2 sequences are SSHAT and FNYEAQ (reference sequence). The CDR3 protein is CASSLGRARTDTQYF. The CDR3 DNA is TGTGCCAGCAGCTTGGGTCGGGCTAGGACAGATACGCAGTATTTT. Filled out from reference TRBV7-7 and TRBJ2-3, the complete variable domain reads GAGVSQSPRYKVTKRGQDVTLRCDPISSHATLYWYQQALGQGPEFLTYFNYEAQPDKSGLPSDRFSAERPEGSISTLTIQRTEQRDSAMYRCASSLGRARTDTQYFGPGTRLTVL.